The TCR beta chain under discussion was sequenced for a study of T cells in Graves' hyperthyroidism and ophthalmopathy. Amplified TCR beta CDR3 regions came from RNA transcripts. In the first-round RT-PCR of the TCR CDR3, the HTBI primer set was used. TCRdb ran MiXCR on the multiplex PCR reads and lists one entry per CDR3 protein. The table lists 640,000 or so distinct CDR3 sequences, 12% to 15% of them singletons. This clonotype was seen many times. After removal of 7 bases from V and 3 bases from J, the junction contained 2 bases not matched to a gene. The CDR3 extends over 12 amino acids. CDR1 is SNHLY, CDR2 FYNNEI, per germline.

Sequenced sample: blood. The origin of this receptor is a woman aged 18 to 35 with Graves' ophthalmopathy. The chain uses TRBV2 and TRBJ1-1; 7 bases are a match to TRBD1. The CDR3 sequence is CASTTGHTEAFF. The CDR3 DNA sequence: TGTGCCAGCACGACAGGGCACACTGAAGCTTTCTTT.